Described below is a single T cell receptor beta chain sequence and its context. The antigen it recognizes is unknown. The cohort was made up of under 800 healthy bone marrow donors. At the time of sampling, all cohort members were nominally healthy, though unrecorded immune exposures were likely present. The donor was CMV seropositive and belonged to the group of 250 to 300 seropositive cohort members. A peripheral blood sample was provided by each donor, and peripheral blood mononuclear cells were used for TCR beta sequencing. The Qiagen DNeasy Blood Extraction Kit was used to extract genomic DNA from the blood cell samples. This entry is derived from a study of cytomegalovirus exposure and HLA in healthy donors (dated by TCRdb to the late 2010s). Study-wide context: An earlier analysis of 587 of the donors reported about 300 Gb of sequence data and 95 million to 140 million unique TCR beta sequences obtained from roughly 180 million T cells. Around 320 gigabases of sequencing data and approximately 85 million unique TCR sequences were included in an early release covering about 700 HLA-typed donors. In a later analysis, previously published TCR beta repertoires from 550 to 700 donors were re-analyzed and high-resolution HLA genotyping was added so that TCR occurrence patterns could be studied. Because of strong linkage in the cohort, four to six DR-DQ haplotypes were treated as single units for association and clustering. An earlier analysis of some 600 of the donors applied high-throughput TCR beta sequencing to assess whether each TCR beta V gene segment acted as functional or pseudogenic. To predict cytomegalovirus infection status, the study brought together high-throughput TCR immunosequencing, statistical association of individual TCRs with disease status, and machine learning. Among about 400 genotyped donors of the cohort, an average of approximately 240,000 unique TCR beta nucleotide sequences was sequenced per donor, of which about 19% were non-productive. Genome-wide SNP genotypes for about 65% of the roughly 700 donors were used in a later genetic analysis, which treated that subset as a discovery cohort. All discovery cohort repertoires had been generated on a single sequencing platform. Using immunosequencing, the study profiled T cell repertoires from fewer than 700 subjects and related those repertoires to cytomegalovirus serostatus. The later analysis used no new phenotypic data to find candidate immune exposures, relying instead on TCR beta sequences and their occurrence across donors. Alongside the repertoire data, information on donor age, sex, ethnicity and CMV serostatus was compiled. Both class I and class II loci were covered by HLA typing, at four-digit resolution. A separate validation cohort of roughly 130 different subjects was used in addition to the roughly 640-subject first cohort. Of the roughly 400 genotyped donors, 65% to 90% fell in the genetic ancestry cluster associated with self-reported Caucasian donors. Typing coverage differed by locus: A, B, C, DRB1 and DQB1 were typed in roughly 620-630 donors, DQA1 in around 500, DPA1 in around 600, and DPB1 in 450 to 480. The study was designed to test whether signatures of past pathogen exposure could be identified by cataloging public T cell receptors.

The investigation overall reported the following: In this cohort, only TCR beta chains were sequenced, and detectable features were limited by the absence of alpha or paired-chain data. Cytomegalovirus status was reported to be diagnosed by the classifier with high specificity and sensitivity in both the original and validation cohorts. A few of the identified cytomegalovirus-associated TCR beta chains were confirmed in vitro to be specific for cytomegalovirus antigens. A later analysis associated around 16,000 TCR beta sequences with specific HLA alleles at a false discovery rate of 0.05. CMV serostatus was the only immune exposure information available for the cohort. Across donors, most TCR sequences were observed very rarely, whereas some public TCRs were present in many individuals. According to a later genetic analysis, donors in an Asian-associated ancestry cluster had fewer N-insertions in productive TCRs than the approximately 630-donor mean. Because counts were too low, seventeen rarely observed V segments, including chromosome 9 orphons, were left out of the earlier analysis of about 500 of the donors. The authors suggested that the approach could potentially be extended to other disease states and immunological phenotypes. A further reported finding was that TCR beta sequences accurately predicted the HLA-A and HLA-B alleles for most subjects in the first cohort. In a later analysis, HLA-associated TCR beta chains showed more clonal expansion and lower generation probabilities than non-associated chains that were equally common. In an earlier analysis of over 550 of the donors, most TCR beta V segments were observed in productive rearrangements about 90% or about 30% of the time, broadly matching IMGT annotations. Strong co-occurrence of HLA alleles, especially DR and DQ, made assigning TCR associations to individual alleles difficult. Presence/absence analyses assumed roughly uniform sequencing depth across donors, an assumption that may not hold. In a later genetic analysis, a missense DCLRE1C variant was associated with V-gene and J-gene trimming of TCR beta chains, and the association was replicated in an independent cohort. Because some donors lacked HLA typing at each locus, the association tests relied only on the typed subset. A later analysis found that most CMV-associated TCR beta chains appeared HLA-restricted, with HLA associations seemingly driven largely by CMV exposure. In a later analysis, TCR association rates were found to vary across HLA loci, with the most associated TCRs seen for DRB1 alleles and the fewest for HLA-C alleles. Correlated functional status among segregating V segments might reflect linkage disequilibrium, but an unknown experimental factor could not be ruled out. The sequencing pipeline was judged likely to have produced a cluster of highly shared sequence variants as a technical artifact. Some IMGT-functional V segments, including TRBV6-2 and TRBV6-3, could not be distinguished by the 87-base-pair reads and were therefore excluded. In the study, about 150 TCR beta chains were listed as associated with cytomegalovirus. In a later analysis, several top co-occurrence clusters were reported to appear linked to parvovirus B19, influenza, CMV and Epstein-Barr virus.

Receptor amplification or capture employed the immunoSEQ multiplex PCR assay. A mixture of 60 forward primers for TCR Vbeta segments and 13 reverse primers for TCR Jbeta segments was used in the multiplex PCR. The CDR3 region of rearranged TCR beta genes was amplified from genomic DNA by a multiplex PCR assay. The Illumina HiSeq System was used to sequence the amplified TCR beta libraries as 87-base-pair reads. The source study handled its data this way. In a later analysis, 70 million to 95 million unique TCR beta chains were counted across the 650 to 700 repertoires, and about 10 million of these chains were shared by at least two donors. A nearest-neighbor algorithm error-corrected the raw reads and collapsed the reads into unique sequences, merging closely related sequences to remove PCR and sequencing errors. Alignment of CDR3 sequences to IMGT reference sequences was used to assign V, D and J gene segments. For a sequence to be retained, a match of at least six nucleotides was required to both a V gene segment and a J gene segment. A rearrangement counted as productive if the CDR3 had no stop codons and remained in frame with V and J, and every other rearrangement counted as non-productive. Following IMGT convention, CDR3 was defined as the stretch from the second conserved V-encoded cysteine to the conserved J-encoded phenylalanine. Sequences without an unambiguous match to a single V gene segment were excluded from the earlier analysis of about 600 of the donors. An earlier analysis of a few hundred of the donors called V segments functional above 56.7% productive rearrangements and segregating when the between-donor standard deviation exceeded 5%. A statistical classification framework was developed to diagnose cytomegalovirus status using the catalog of TCR beta chain sequences. In a later analysis, V and J genes were assigned by comparing TCR nucleotide sequences against IMGT/GENE-DB human TR gene sequences. In a later analysis, CDR3 sequences and most-parsimonious VDJ recombination scenarios were assigned using the TCRdist pipeline. In a later analysis, every TCR beta chain was defined by the combination of its CDR3 amino acid sequence and its V-gene family, and reads without a unique V-gene family were dropped. In a later analysis, 450 to 600 highly shared, low-generation-probability nucleotide sequences were removed to address suspected cross-contamination and a sequencing artifact. For each public chain, a later analysis derived a clonal expansion index from normalized ranks of inferred template counts within each repertoire. In a later analysis, generation probabilities were computed using a VDJ recombination model fitted to out-of-frame rearrangements, and the results were checked against IGoR. In a later analysis, hypergeometric tests were used to score TCR-TCR, TCR-HLA and TCR-CMV co-occurrence, with a repertoire-size bias correction applied to TCR pairs. A later analysis estimated false discovery rates by permuting HLA or CMV assignments 20 times. In a later analysis, co-occurring TCRs were grouped using DBSCAN, with TCRdist sequence similarity added in when clustering inside HLA-allele-positive subsets. For co-occurrence clustering, repertoires with fewer than 30,000 or more than 120,000 public chains were excluded, along with roughly 5 repertoires with anomalous nucleotide sharing. TCRdb retrieved this table from immuneACCESS and kept in-frame rearrangements only. Not all clones are present; in checked studies, unresolved V genes account for under half, and no reason is known for the remainder. V and J calls and clone size are copied from that table; D and trimming were computed from the DNA. The sample table records about 62,000 clones. The top ten clonotypes cover 4% to 5.5% of the sample.

Including the terminal cysteine and phenylalanine, the CDR3 comprises 13 residues. Only CDR3 DNA is held: 39 bases, read in frame from base 1. V is reduced by 3 bases and J by 0 bases, leaving a spacing of 7 bases between them. CDR1 and CDR2, looked up from the germline V gene, are SGHRS and YFSETQ. The receptor was isolated from a man in his thirties or forties in good health and CMV-seropositive. Sequencing used PBMCs. Rearrangement joined TRBV5-1 to TRBJ2-7; confidence is insufficient to name the D gene. The nucleotide sequence is TGCGCCAGCAGCTATTCCAGCTCCTACGAGCAGTACTTC. Protein translation: CASSYSSSYEQYF.